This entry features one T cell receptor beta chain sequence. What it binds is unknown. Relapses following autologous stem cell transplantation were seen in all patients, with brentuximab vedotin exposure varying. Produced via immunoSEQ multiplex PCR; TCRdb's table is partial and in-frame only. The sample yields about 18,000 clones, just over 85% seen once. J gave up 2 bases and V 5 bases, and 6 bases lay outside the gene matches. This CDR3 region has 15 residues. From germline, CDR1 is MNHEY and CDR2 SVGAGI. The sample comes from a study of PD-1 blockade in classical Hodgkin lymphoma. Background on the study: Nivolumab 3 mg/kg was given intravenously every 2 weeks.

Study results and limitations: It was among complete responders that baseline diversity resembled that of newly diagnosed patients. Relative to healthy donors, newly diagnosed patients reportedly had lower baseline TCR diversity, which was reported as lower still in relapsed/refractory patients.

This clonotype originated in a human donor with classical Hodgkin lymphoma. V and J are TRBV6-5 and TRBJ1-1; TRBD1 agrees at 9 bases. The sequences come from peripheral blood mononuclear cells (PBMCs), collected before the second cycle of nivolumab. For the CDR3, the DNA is TGTGCCAGCAGTGCCGACACAGGGGGCAACACTGAAGCTTTCTTT. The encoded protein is CASSADTGGNTEAFF.